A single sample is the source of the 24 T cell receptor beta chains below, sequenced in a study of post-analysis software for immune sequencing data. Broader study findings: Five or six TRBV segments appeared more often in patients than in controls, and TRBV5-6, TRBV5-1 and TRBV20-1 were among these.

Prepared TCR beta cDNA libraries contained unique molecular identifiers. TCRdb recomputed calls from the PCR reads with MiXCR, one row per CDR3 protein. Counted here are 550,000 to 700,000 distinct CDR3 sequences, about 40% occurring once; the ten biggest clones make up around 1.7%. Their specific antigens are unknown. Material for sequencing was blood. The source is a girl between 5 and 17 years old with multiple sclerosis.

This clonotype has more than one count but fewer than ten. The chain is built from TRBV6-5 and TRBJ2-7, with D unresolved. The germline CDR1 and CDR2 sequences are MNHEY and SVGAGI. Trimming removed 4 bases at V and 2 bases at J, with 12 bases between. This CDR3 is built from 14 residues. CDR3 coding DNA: TGTGCCAGCAGTTCCCTATCCCATACCTACGAGCAGTACTTC. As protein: CASSSLSHTYEQYF.

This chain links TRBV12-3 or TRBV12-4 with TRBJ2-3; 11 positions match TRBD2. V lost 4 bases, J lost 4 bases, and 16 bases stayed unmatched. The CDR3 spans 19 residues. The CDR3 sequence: CASSSKGLAGLRRADTQYF. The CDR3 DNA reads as TGTGCCAGCAGTTCCAAAGGACTAGCGGGCTTACGTCGCGCAGATACGCAGTATTTT.

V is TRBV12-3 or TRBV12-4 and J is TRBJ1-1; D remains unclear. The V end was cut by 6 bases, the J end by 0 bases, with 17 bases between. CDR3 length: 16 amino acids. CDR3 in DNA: TGTGCCAGCAGCCTGATAACGCGGGCGTTGAACACTGAAGCTTTCTTT. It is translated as CASSLITRALNTEAFF.

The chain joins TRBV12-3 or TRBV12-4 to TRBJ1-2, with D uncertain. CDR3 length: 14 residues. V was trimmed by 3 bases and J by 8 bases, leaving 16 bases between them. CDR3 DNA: TGTGCCAGCAGTTTTAGAAATCGGGAAGTCGGCTACACCTTC. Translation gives CASSFRNREVGYTF.

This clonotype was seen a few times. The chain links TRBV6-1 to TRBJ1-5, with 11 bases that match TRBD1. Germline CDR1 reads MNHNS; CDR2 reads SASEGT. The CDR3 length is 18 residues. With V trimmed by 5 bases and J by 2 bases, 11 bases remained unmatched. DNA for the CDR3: TGTGCCAGCAGTCCCACGGGGACAGGGGGAGGCGGCAATCAGCCCCAGCATTTT. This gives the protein CASSPTGTGGGGNQPQHF.

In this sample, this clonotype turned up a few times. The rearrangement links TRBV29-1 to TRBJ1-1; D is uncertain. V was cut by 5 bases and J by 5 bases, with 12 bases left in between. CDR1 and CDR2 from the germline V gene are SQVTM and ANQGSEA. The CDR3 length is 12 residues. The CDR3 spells CSVSRGRTEAFF. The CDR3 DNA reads TGCAGCGTTAGTCGCGGACGGACTGAAGCTTTCTTT.

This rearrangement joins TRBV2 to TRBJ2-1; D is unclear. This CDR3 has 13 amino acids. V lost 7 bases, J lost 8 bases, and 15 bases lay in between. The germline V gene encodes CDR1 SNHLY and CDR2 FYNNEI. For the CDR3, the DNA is TGTGCCAGCATGTTGGACCAGTCGGATGAGCAGTTCTTC. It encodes CASMLDQSDEQFF.

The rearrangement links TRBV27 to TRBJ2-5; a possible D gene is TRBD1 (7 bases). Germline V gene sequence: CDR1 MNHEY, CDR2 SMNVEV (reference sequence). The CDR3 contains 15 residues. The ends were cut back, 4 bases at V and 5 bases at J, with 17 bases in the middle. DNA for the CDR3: TGTGCCAGCAGTTCCTTGGCCCAGGGGGGCGAGACCCAGTACTTC. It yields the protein CASSSLAQGGETQYF.

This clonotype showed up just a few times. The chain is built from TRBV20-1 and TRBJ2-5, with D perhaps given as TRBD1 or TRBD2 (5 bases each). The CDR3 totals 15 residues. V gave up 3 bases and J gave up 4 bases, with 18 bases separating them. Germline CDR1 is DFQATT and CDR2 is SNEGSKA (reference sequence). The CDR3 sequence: CSASYAGTTGETQYF. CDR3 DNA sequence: TGCAGTGCTAGTTACGCCGGGACCACGGGAGAGACCCAGTACTTC.

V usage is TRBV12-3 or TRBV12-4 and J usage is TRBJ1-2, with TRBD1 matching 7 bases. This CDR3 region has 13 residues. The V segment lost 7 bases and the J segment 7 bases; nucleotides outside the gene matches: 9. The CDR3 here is CASTSTGMTGYTF. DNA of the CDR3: TGTGCCAGCACCTCGACAGGGATGACTGGCTACACCTTC.

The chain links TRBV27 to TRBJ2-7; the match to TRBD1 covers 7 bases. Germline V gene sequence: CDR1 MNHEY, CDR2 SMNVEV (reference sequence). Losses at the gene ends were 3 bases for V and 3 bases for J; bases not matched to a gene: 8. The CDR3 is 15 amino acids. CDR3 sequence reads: CASSFAAGGVYEQYF. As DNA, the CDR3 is TGTGCCAGCAGTTTTGCGGCAGGGGGAGTCTACGAGCAGTACTTC.

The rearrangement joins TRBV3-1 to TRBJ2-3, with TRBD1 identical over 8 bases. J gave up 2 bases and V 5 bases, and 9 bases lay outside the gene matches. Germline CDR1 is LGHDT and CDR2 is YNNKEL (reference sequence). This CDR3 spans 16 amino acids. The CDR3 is CASSLRTGPVTDTQYF. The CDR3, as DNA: TGTGCCAGCAGCTTACGGACAGGGCCTGTCACAGATACGCAGTATTTT.

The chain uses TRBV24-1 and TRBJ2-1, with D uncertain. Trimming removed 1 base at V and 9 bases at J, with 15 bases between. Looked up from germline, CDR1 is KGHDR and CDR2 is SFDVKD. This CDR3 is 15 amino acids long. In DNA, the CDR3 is TGTGCCACCAGTGATTTTTCTAGTAGCTGGCGTGAGCAGTTCTTC. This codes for CATSDFSSSWREQFF.

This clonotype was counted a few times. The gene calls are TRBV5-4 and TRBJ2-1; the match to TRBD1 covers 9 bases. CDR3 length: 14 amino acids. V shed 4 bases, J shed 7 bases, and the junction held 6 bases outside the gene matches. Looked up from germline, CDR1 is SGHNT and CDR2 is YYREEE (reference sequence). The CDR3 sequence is CASSIQGAVNEQFF. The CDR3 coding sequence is TGTGCCAGCAGCATACAGGGGGCGGTTAATGAGCAGTTCTTC.

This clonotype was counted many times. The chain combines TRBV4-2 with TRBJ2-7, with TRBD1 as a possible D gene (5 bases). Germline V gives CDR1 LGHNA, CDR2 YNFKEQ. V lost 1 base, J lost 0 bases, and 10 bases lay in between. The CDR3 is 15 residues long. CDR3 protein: CASSQATGSSYEQYF. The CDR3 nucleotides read TGTGCCAGCAGCCAAGCCACAGGTAGCTCCTACGAGCAGTACTTC.

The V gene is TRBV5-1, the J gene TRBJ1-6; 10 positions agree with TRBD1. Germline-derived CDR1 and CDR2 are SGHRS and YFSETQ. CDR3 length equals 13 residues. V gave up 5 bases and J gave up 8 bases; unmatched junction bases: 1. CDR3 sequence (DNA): TGCGCCAGCAGGACAGGGGGCGATTCACCCCTCCACTTT. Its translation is CASRTGGDSPLHF.

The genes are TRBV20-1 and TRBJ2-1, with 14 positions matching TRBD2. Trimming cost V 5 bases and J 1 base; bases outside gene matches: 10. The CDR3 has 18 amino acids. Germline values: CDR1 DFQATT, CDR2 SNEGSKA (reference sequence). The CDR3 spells CSASGGTSGSGSYNEQFF. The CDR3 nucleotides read TGCAGTGCTTCCGGGGGGACTAGCGGGAGTGGGTCCTACAATGAGCAGTTCTTC.

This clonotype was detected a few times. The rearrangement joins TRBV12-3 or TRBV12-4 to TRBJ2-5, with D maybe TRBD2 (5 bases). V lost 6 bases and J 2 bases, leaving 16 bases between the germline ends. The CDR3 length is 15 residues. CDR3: CASSLEGVAQETQYF. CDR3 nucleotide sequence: TGTGCCAGCAGCCTCGAGGGAGTAGCTCAAGAGACCCAGTACTTC.

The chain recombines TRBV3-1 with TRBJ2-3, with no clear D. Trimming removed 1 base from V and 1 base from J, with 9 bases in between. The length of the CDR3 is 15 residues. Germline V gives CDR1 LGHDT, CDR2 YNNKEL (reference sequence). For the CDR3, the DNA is TGTGCCAGCAGCCAAGGTCAGAGACGCACAGATACGCAGTATTTT. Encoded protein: CASSQGQRRTDTQYF.

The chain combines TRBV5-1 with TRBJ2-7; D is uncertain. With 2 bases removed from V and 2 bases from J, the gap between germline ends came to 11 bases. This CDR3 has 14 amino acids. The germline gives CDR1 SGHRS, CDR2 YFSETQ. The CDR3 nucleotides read TGCGCCAGCAGCTTCTGGACGGAAACCTACGAGCAGTACTTC. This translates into CASSFWTETYEQYF.

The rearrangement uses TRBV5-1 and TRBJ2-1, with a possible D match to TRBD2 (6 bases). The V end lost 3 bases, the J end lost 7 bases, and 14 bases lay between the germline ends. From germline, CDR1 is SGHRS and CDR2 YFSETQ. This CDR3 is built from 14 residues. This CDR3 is CASSSDWAGNEQFF. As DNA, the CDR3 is TGCGCCAGCAGCTCCGACTGGGCGGGGAATGAGCAGTTCTTC.

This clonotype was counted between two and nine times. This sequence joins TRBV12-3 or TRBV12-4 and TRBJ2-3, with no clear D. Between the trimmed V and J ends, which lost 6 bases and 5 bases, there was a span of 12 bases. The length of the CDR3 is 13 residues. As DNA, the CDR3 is TGTGCCAGCAGCACAGATTTGGGAGATACGCAGTATTTT. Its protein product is CASSTDLGDTQYF.

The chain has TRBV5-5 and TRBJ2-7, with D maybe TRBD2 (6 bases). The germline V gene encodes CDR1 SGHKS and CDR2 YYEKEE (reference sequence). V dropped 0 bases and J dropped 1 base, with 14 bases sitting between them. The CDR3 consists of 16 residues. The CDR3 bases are TGTGCCAGCAGCTTGGCCATGGGAGGCCGGTCCTACGAGCAGTACTTC. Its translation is CASSLAMGGRSYEQYF.

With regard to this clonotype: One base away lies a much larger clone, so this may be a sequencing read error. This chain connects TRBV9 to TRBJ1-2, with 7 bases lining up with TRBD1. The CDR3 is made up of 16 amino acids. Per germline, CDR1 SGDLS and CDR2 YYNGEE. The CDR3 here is CASNVTAGTAHYGYTF. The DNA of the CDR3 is TGTGCCAGCAACGTAACAGCCGGGACAGCACACTATGGCTACACCTTC.